This entry lists 2 T cell receptor beta chains sequenced from one sample in a study of regulatory T cells in long-lasting Graves disease. Time point given: newly diagnosed GD, antithyroid drugs for less than 3 months. The authors made the TCR library using RNA they extracted from PBMCs. The TCR beta library used iRepertoire HTBI primers with Arm-PCR amplification of CDR3. In TCRdb, the multiplex PCR reads were re-called with MiXCR into one record per CDR3 protein. In the table there are roughly 420,000 distinct CDR3 sequences, 15% to 17% of which are singletons. The sequencing used peripheral blood mononuclear cells (PBMCs), collected at new diagnosis, from a patient treated with antithyroid drugs. All receptors derive from a female donor with Graves disease.

Many counts were recorded for this clonotype. J is TRBJ1-1 and V is TRBV29-1; D is undetermined. The CDR3 is made up of 14 amino acids. CDR1 SQVTM and CDR2 ANQGSEA come from the germline V gene. V was trimmed by 8 bases and J by 1 base, leaving 17 bases between them. The CDR3 DNA sequence: TGCAGCACTTGTAGCTTCGAGGGGAACACTGAAGCTTTCTTT. Translation gives CSTCSFEGNTEAFF.

This clonotype was seen many times. This chain links TRBV7-9 with TRBJ2-7, with D unresolved. V was shortened by 4 bases and J by 6 bases, with 7 bases between the two germline ends. This CDR3 spans 11 amino acids. CDR1 is SEHNR and CDR2 is FQNEAQ in the germline V gene (reference sequence). In DNA form, the CDR3 reads TGTGCCAGCAGCTGGAGCTTCGAGCAGTACTTC. This gives the protein CASSWSFEQYF.